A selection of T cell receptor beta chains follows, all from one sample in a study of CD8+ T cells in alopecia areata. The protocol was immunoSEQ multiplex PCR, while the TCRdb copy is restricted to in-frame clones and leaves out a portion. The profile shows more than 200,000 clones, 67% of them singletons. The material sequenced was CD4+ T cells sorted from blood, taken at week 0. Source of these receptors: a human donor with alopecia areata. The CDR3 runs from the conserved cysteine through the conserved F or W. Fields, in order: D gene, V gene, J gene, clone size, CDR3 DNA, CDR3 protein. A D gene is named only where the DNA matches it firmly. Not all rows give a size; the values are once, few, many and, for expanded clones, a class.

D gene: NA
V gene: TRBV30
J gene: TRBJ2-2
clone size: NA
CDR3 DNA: TGTGCCTGGAGCTTAGGGCCCGGGGAGCTGTTTTTT
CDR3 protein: CAWSLGPGELFF

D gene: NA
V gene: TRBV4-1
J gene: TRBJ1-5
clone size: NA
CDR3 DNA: TGCGCCAGCAGCCAAGATTCAACATATAGCAATCAGCCCCAGCATTTT
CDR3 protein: CASSQDSTYSNQPQHF

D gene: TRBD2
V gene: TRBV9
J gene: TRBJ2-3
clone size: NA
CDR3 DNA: TGTGCCAGCAGCCCGAAAGCGGGGTTCACAGATACGCAGTATTTT
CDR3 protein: CASSPKAGFTDTQYF

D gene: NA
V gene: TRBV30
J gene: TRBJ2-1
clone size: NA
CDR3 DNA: TGTGCCTGGAGTTTGGGGGCCCGGAATGAGCAGTTCTTC
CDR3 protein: CAWSLGARNEQFF

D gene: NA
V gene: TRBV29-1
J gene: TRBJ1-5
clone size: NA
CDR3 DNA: TGCAGCGTTCAATTCGGGGGAGATAGCAATCAGCCCCAGCATTTT
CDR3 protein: CSVQFGGDSNQPQHF

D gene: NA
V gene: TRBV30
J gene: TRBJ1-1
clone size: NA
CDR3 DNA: TGTGCCTGGAACGGAAACACTGAAGCTTTCTTT
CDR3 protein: CAWNGNTEAFF

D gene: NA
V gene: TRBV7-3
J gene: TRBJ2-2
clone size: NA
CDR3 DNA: TGTGCCAGCAGCTTAAGCGGGAACACCGGGGAGCTGTTTTTT
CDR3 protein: CASSLSGNTGELFF

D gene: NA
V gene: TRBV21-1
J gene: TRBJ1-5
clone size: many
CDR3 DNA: TGTGCCAGCAGCAATGGCCCAAAAAGACGGCCCTATAGCAATCAGCCCCAGCATTTT
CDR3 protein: CASSNGPKRRPYSNQPQHF

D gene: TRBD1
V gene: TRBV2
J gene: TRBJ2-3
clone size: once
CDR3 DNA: TGTGCCAGCAGTGGGGACAGGGGACCAGATACGCAGTATTTT
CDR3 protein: CASSGDRGPDTQYF

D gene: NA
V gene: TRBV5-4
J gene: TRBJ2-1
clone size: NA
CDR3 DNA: TGTGCCAGCAGCTTGCGGGGGCCTAACAATGAGCAGTTCTTC
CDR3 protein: CASSLRGPNNEQFF

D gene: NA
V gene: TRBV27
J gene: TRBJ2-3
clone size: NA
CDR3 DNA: TGTGCCAGCAGTTTCCAAGACAGCGATACGCAGTATTTT
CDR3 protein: CASSFQDSDTQYF

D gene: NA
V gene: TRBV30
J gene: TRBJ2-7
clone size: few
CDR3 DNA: TGTGCCTGGAGTGTAGCAGGGTCCTCCTACGAGCAGTACTTC
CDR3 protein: CAWSVAGSSYEQYF

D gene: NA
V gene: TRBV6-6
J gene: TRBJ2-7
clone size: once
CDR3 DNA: TGTGCCAGCACTTATCGGGACACCTCCTACGAGCAGTACTTC
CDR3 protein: CASTYRDTSYEQYF

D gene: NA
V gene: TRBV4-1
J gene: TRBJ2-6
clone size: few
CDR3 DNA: TGCGCCAGCAGCCAAGGTTGGGGGCCTGGGGCCAACGTCCTGACTTTC
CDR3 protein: CASSQGWGPGANVLTF

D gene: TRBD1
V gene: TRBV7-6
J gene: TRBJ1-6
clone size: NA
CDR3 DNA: TGTGCCAGCAGCTTACAGGGGGACCTTGCGAGTTCACCCCTCCACTTT
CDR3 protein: CASSLQGDLASSPLHF

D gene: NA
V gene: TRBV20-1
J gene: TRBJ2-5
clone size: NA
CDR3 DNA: TGCAGTGCTAGACCTGCAGAGACCCAGTACTTC
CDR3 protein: CSARPAETQYF

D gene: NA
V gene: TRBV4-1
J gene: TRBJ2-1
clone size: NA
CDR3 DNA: TGCGCCAGCAGCCGATCGAGGGCTGAGCAGTTCTTC
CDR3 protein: CASSRSRAEQFF

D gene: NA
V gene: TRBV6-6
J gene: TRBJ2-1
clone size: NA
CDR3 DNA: TGTGCCACCTTACTTGGGGGTGAGCAGTTCTTC
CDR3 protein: CATLLGGEQFF

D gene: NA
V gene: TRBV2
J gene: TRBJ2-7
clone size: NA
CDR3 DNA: TGTGCCAGCAGTCTTGGGACATACGCCTTGGCGCAGTACTTC
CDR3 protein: CASSLGTYALAQYF

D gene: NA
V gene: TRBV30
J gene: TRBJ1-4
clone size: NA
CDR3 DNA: TGTGCCTGGAACGGTGAAAAACTGTTTTTT
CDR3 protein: CAWNGEKLFF

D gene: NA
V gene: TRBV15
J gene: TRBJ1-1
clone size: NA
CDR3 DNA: TGTGCCACCAGCAGCCAGTTGAACACTGAAGCTTTCTTT
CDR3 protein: CATSSQLNTEAFF

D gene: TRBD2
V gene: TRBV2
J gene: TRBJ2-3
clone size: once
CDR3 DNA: TGTGCCAGCGGGGCTAGCGGGGCCCAATGGGGGGATACGCAGTATTTT
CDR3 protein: CASGASGAQWGDTQYF

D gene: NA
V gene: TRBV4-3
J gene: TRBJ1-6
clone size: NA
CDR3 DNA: TGCGCCAGCAGCCAAGTAAGAGGCAGCGGTAATTCACCCCTCCACTTT
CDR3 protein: CASSQVRGSGNSPLHF

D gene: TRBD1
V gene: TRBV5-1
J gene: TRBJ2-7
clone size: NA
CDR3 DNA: TGCGCCAGCAGCTCGCCGGGACAGATCTACGAGCAGTACTTC
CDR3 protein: CASSSPGQIYEQYF

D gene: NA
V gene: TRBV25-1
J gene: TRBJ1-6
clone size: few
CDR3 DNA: TGTGCCAGCAGTGAAGCGGCAGGGCTGGGTTCACCCCTCCACTTT
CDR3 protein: CASSEAAGLGSPLHF

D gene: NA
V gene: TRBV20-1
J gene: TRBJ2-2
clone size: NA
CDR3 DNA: TGCAGTGCTAGCGTAGCTGGGGAGCTGTTTTTT
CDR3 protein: CSASVAGELFF